The 14 T cell receptor beta chains below all came from one sample that was sequenced in a study of T-cell reconstitution after alpha-beta-depleted transplantation in children. Unique molecular identifiers were incorporated when the TCRbeta library was constructed. From the PCR reads, TCRdb called clonotypes with MiXCR, one entry per CDR3 protein. This sample has hundreds of thousands of distinct CDR3 sequences, with approximately 17% found just once. Sequencing used PBMCs from the stem cell graft donor, obtained from the stem cell graft. These receptors originate from a human donor who donated a stem cell graft to a child with acute myeloid leukemia.

The table lists this clonotype with a few counts. This rearrangement joins TRBV5-1 to TRBJ2-4; either TRBD1 or TRBD2 may supply D (5 bases each). V was trimmed by 0 bases and J by 2 bases, leaving 21 bases between them. Germline values: CDR1 SGHRS, CDR2 YFSETQ. This CDR3 spans 19 amino acids. The CDR3 region is CASSLVLGWPEGSKNIQYF. The DNA for the CDR3 is TGCGCCAGCAGCTTGGTCCTTGGTTGGCCCGAGGGGTCCAAAAACATTCAGTACTTC.

The chain combines TRBV12-3 or TRBV12-4 with TRBJ1-2; D gene unclear. The CDR3 extends over 15 amino acids. V was trimmed by 5 bases and J by 3 bases, leaving 16 bases between them. The CDR3 bases are TGTGCCAGCAGTGTTTCGCCTAGTTTCTACTATGGCTACACCTTC. This encodes CASSVSPSFYYGYTF.

The chain employs TRBV5-5 and TRBJ1-5; 9 positions agree with TRBD1. V was pared by 0 bases and J by 1 base, with 5 bases of the junction left unmatched. This CDR3 spans 17 amino acids. Germline CDR1 SGHKS, CDR2 YYEKEE (reference sequence). The DNA for the CDR3 is TGTGCCAGCAGCTTGGCTCGGGGGACAGGGAGCAATCAGCCCCAGCATTTT. Protein: CASSLARGTGSNQPQHF.

V is TRBV30 and J is TRBJ2-2; tentatively, D is TRBD2 (6 bases). The CDR3 has 13 residues. CDR1 and CDR2 from the germline V gene are GTSNPN and SVGIG (reference sequence). V dropped 1 base and J dropped 6 bases, with 9 bases sitting between them. The CDR3: CAWSGGAAGELFF. As DNA, the CDR3 is TGTGCCTGGAGTGGCGGGGCGGCCGGGGAGCTGTTTTTT.

This clonotype showed up many times. V gene TRBV5-6 combines with J gene TRBJ2-1; 8 bases map to TRBD1. V trimming: 4 bases; J trimming: 10 bases; junction bases outside the gene matches: 7. The CDR3 runs 13 residues. Germline CDR1 SGHDT, CDR2 YYEEEE. CDR3 in amino acids: CASSPGQGLEQFF. CDR3 DNA sequence: TGTGCCAGCAGCCCTGGACAGGGTTTGGAGCAGTTCTTC. The entire variable domain, with the rest obtained from reference TRBV5-6 and TRBJ2-1, is as follows: DAGVTQSPTHLIKTRGQQVTLRCSPKSGHDTVSWYQQALGQGPQFIFQYYEEEERQRGNFPDRFSGHQFPNYSSELNVNALLLGDSALYLCASSPGQGLEQFFGPGTRLTVL.

The table lists this clonotype with many counts. This chain links TRBV7-2 with TRBJ2-5; 10 bases map to TRBD2. CDR1 and CDR2 (germline): SGHTA, FQGNSA. V gave up 2 bases and J gave up 7 bases; unmatched junction bases: 10. This CDR3 is 16 amino acids long. The CDR3 loop is CASSLRAGGSSGTQYF. DNA for the CDR3: TGTGCCAGCAGCTTAAGAGCGGGGGGGTCAAGTGGGACCCAGTACTTC. The full variable domain, its missing parts supplied by reference TRBV7-2 and TRBJ2-5, is GAGVSQSPSNKVTEKGKDVELRCDPISGHTALYWYRQSLGQGLEFLIYFQGNSAPDKSGLPSDRFSAERTGGSVSTLTIQRTQQEDSAVYLCASSLRAGGSSGTQYFGPGTRLLVL.

This clonotype was counted only a few times. This sequence joins TRBV6-2 or TRBV6-3 and TRBJ2-7; 10 nucleotides align to TRBD1. Germline-derived CDR1 and CDR2 are MNHEY and SVGEGT. The CDR3 is 14 amino acids. Germline trimming cut 5 bases from V and 5 bases from J; bases unmatched to any gene: 6. The DNA for the CDR3 is TGTGCCAGCAGTCTAGGGACAGGGGTCCACGAGCAGTACTTC. Encoded protein: CASSLGTGVHEQYF.

The chain uses TRBV5-1 and TRBJ1-2; 8 bases align to TRBD1. The CDR3 extends over 13 amino acids. The ends lost 0 bases at V and 11 bases at J; junction bases unmatched: 6. Germline CDR1 and CDR2: SGHRS and YFSETQ. The CDR3 region has the DNA TGCGCCAGCAGCTTGGAGGACAGGGTGGAATACACCTTC. Encoded protein: CASSLEDRVEYTF.

In its sample, this clonotype was seen many times. The DNA for the CDR3 is TGCAGTGCTAGAGGACAGCAAGGCACTGAAGCTTTCTTT. Translation gives CSARGQQGTEAFF. The chain employs TRBV20-1 and TRBJ1-1; D may be TRBD1 (5 bases). Per germline, CDR1 DFQATT and CDR2 SNEGSKA (reference sequence). The CDR3 is 13 amino acids. Trimming left V 1 base short and J 4 bases short, with 10 bases between.

This clonotype appeared a few times. The chain combines TRBV10-3 with TRBJ2-2; D possibly uses TRBD1 or TRBD2 (5 bases each). The germline V and J ends were trimmed by 3 bases and 4 bases, with 12 bases remaining between them. This CDR3 contains 15 residues. Germline loops: CDR1 ENHRY, CDR2 SYGVKD. In DNA, the CDR3 is TGTGCCATCAGTGAACCCCGGGACGGCACCGGGGAGCTGTTTTTT. Amino acid sequence: CAISEPRDGTGELFF.

The sample holds one count of this clonotype. This rearrangement joins TRBV5-1 to TRBJ2-7; D possibly corresponds to TRBD1 (6 bases). There are 15 residues in the CDR3. The V end lost 1 base, the J end lost 5 bases, and 16 bases lay between the germline ends. Germline V CDR1 and CDR2: SGHRS, YFSETQ. Here the CDR3 DNA reads TGCGCCAGCAGCTTGTGGGCAGGGGCGAGCAACGAGCAGTACTTC. Protein sequence: CASSLWAGASNEQYF.

This clonotype was counted only a few times. The V gene is TRBV7-8, the J gene TRBJ1-1; the match to TRBD1 covers 7 bases. J gave up 1 base and V 1 base, and 12 bases lay outside the gene matches. The CDR3 runs 18 residues. CDR1 is SGHVS, CDR2 FQNEAQ, per germline. The CDR3 DNA follows: TGTGCCAGCAGCTTAGGAATAAGGGGGCGCCGAGGGAACACTGAAGCTTTCTTT. It encodes CASSLGIRGRRGNTEAFF.

The chain employs TRBV6-5 and TRBJ2-1, with D possibly being TRBD2 (5 bases). Germline values: CDR1 MNHEY, CDR2 SVGAGI. V was trimmed by 8 bases and J by 2 bases, leaving 13 bases between them. The CDR3 has 14 residues. The DNA for the CDR3 is TGTGCCAGCGCCCGAGGACTTCCCTACAATGAGCAGTTCTTC. Translated: CASARGLPYNEQFF.

This clonotype was recorded many times. The genes are TRBV7-2 and TRBJ2-5, with 12 bases matching TRBD1. The germline gives CDR1 SGHTA, CDR2 FQGNSA. This CDR3 contains 15 residues. V shed 4 bases, J shed 4 bases, and the junction held 4 bases outside the gene matches. The CDR3 reads CASSSGQGATETQYF. In nucleotides, the CDR3 is TGTGCCAGCAGCTCGGGACAGGGGGCTACAGAGACCCAGTACTTC.